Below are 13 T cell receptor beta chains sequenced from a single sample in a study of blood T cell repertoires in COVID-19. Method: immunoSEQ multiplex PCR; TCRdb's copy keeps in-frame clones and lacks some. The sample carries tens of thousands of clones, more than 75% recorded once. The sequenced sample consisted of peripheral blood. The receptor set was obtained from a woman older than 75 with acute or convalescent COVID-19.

The CDR3 nucleotides are TGTGCCAGCAGCGATCGTCCAGGGGAAATAGGAGATACGCAGTATTTT. Its protein is CASSDRPGEIGDTQYF. V is TRBV9 and J is TRBJ2-3; possibly TRBD1 for D (6 bases). The CDR3 loop spans 16 amino acids. Trimming shortened V by 3 bases and J by 5 bases, and 19 bases separated the two germline ends. CDR1 and CDR2 from the germline V gene are SGDLS and YYNGEE.

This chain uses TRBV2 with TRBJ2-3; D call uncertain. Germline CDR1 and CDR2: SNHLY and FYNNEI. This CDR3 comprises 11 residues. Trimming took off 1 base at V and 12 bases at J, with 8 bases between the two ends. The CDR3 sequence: CASSEEVSQYF. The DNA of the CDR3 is TGTGCCAGCAGTGAAGAGGTTAGCCAGTATTTT.

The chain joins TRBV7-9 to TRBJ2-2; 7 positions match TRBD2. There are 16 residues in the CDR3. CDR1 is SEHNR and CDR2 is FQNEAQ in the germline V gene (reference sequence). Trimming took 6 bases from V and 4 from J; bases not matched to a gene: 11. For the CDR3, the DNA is TGTGCCAGCAGTCCCCCGGGCGGGAGAACCACCGGGGAGCTGTTTTTT. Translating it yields CASSPPGGRTTGELFF.

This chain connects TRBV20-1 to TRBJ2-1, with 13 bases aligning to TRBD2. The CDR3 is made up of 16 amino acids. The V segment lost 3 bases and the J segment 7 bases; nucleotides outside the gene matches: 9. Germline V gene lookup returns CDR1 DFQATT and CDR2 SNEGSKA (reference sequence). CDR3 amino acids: CSASTSGRERLNEQFF. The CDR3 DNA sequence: TGCAGTGCTAGTACTAGCGGGAGGGAACGCCTGAATGAGCAGTTCTTC.

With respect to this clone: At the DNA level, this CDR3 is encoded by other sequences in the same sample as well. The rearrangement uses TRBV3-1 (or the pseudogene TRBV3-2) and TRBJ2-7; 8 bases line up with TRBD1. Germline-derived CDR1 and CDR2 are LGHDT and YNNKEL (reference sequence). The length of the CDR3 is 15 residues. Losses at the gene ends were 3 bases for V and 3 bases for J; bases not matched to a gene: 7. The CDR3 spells CASSHTGTGLYEQYF. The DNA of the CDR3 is TGTGCCAGCAGCCATACCGGGACAGGACTCTACGAGCAGTACTTC.

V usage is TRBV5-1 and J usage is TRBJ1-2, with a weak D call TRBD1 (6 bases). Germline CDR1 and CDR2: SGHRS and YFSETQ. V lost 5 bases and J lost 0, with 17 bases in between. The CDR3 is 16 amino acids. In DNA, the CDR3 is TGCGCCAGCAGTTTTGACCGGGACACAGCTAACTATGGCTACACCTTC. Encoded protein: CASSFDRDTANYGYTF.

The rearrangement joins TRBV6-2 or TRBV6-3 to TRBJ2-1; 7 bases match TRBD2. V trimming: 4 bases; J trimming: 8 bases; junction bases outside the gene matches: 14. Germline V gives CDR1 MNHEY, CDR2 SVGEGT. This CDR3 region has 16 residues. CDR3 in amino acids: CASSSPGGGPGYEQFF. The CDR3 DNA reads TGTGCCAGCAGTTCCCCGGGGGGAGGGCCGGGGTATGAGCAGTTCTTC.

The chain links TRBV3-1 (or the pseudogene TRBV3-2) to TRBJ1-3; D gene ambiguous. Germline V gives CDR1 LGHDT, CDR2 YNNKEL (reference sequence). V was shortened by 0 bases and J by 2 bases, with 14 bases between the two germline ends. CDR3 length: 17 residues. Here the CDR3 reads CASSQDGARTAGNTIYF. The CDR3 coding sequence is TGTGCCAGCAGCCAAGATGGCGCCCGCACAGCTGGAAACACCATATATTTT.

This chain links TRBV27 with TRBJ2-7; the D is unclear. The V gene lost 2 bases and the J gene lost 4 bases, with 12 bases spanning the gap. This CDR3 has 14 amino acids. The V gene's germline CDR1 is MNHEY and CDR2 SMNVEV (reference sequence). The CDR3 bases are TGTGCCAGCAGTTTAAGCAGGCAATTGTACGAGCAGTACTTC. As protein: CASSLSRQLYEQYF.

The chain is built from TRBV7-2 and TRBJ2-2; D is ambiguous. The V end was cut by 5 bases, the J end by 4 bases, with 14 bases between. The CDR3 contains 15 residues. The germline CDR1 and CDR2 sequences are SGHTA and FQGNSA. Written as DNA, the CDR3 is TGTGCCAGCAGCCCGATGTTGCCGGGCACCGGGGAGCTGTTTTTT. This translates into CASSPMLPGTGELFF.

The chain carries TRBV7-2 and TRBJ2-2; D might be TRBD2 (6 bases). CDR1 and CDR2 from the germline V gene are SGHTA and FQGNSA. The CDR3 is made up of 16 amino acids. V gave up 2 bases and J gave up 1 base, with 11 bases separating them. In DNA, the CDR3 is TGTGCCAGCAGCTTACGATTCGGGGGGAACACCGGGGAGCTGTTTTTT. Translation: CASSLRFGGNTGELFF.

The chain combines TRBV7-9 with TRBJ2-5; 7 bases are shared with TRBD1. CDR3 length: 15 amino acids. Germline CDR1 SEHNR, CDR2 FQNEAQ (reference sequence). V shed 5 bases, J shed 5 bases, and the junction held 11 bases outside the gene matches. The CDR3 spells CASSPAPGGSETQYF. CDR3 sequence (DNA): TGTGCCAGCAGCCCGGCCCCAGGGGGTAGCGAGACCCAGTACTTC.

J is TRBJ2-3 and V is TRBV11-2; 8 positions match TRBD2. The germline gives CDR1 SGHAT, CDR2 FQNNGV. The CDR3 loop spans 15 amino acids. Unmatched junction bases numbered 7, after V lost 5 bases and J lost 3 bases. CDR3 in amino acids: CASSRSGVTTDTQYF. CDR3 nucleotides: TGTGCCAGCAGCCGTAGCGGGGTGACGACAGATACGCAGTATTTT.